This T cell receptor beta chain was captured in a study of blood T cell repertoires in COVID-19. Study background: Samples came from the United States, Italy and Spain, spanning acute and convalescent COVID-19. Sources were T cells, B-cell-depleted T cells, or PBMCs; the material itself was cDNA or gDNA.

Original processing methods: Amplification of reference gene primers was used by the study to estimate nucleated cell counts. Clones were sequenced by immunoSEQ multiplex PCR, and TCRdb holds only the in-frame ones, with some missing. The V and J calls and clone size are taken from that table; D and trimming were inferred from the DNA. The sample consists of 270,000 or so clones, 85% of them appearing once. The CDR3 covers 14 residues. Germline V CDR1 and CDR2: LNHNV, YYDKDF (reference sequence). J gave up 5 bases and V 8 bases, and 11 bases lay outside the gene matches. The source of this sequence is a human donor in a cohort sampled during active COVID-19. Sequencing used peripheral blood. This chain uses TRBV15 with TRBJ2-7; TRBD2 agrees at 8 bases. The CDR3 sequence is CATEDTGGPHEQYF. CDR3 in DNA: TGTGCCACCGAGGACACGGGAGGGCCACACGAGCAGTACTTC.